This T cell receptor (beta chain) was recovered during a study of CD4 T cells in relation to SARS-CoV-2 and coronaviruses (dated by TCRdb to about 2021). Notes on the research overall: In the ViraFEST assay, PBMCs were cultured with antigen for under 13 days, after which TCR beta CDR3s were sequenced to identify antigen-specific clonal expansions. Across all 12 patients in the convalescent cohort, the median age was about 42 years, with a range of roughly 21 to 80 years. Of the 12 convalescent patients, 8 were male and 4 were female, and two of the subjects were Hispanic. Using patient-derived lymphoblastoid cell lines, the shared crossreactive spike epitopes were mapped to their HLA restriction. At the level of individual TCR clonotypes, the study measured memory CD4+ T cell crossreactivity between SARS-CoV-2 spike protein and common cold coronavirus spike proteins. Samples from a few pre-COVID donors and the naive versus memory experiments were sequenced with the Adaptive Biotechnologies TCR-sequencing kit; other data were Illumina-based. Expansion assays from other donors in the study were sequenced with a different, Illumina-based TCR-beta assay.

This clone was picked up one time. Its antigen is unknown. The input lacks base qualities; no much larger clone sits a single base away. CEF-cultured naive and memory CD4+ T cell DNA received survey-level immunoSEQ TCR-beta sequencing. As for the original processing: During preprocessing, nonproductive sequences were removed, along with CDR3s that did not begin with C, did not end with F or W, or were shorter than 7 amino acids. The MANAFEST web app identified antigen-specific clonotypes based on expansion compared with the reference and other culture wells. To be counted as positive, a clone had to show significant expansion compared with the reference culture, at an FDR below 0.05, in 2 of 3 replicate wells. Positive clones also required significant expansion versus all other tandem wells and an odds ratio above 5. Cultured and uncultured naive and memory CD4+ repertoires were searched for CDR3s previously identified as spike- and CEF-reactive. CDR3 homology was quantified as pairwise Levenshtein distance, calculated with the stringdist R package after three terminal residues were trimmed from each end. TCRdb's version of the immuneACCESS table is confined to in-frame rearrangements and falls short of the full clone set. An unresolved V gene accounts for under half of the shortfall where checked; the remainder is of unknown origin. V and J calls and clone size are those listed in that table; D and trimming were worked out from the DNA. The sample includes some 32,000 clones, with around three quarters observed a single time. About 3.4% of the sample comes from the top ten.

Reading the germline V gene gives CDR1 MRHNA and CDR2 SNTAGT. The CDR3 numbers 13 residues from cysteine through phenylalanine. Only the CDR3 part of the read is kept: 39 bases, read in frame from the first base. Ends trimmed: V by 3 bases, J by 5 bases; bases unmatched to a gene: 1. Naive and memory CD4+ T cells were separated from cryopreserved PBMCs through CD4 enrichment, which was followed by EasySep naive CD4+ T cell enrichment. For roughly 10 days, around 92,000 sorted naive or memory CD4+ T cells were cultured together with CEF peptides and T cell-depleted PBMCs at a 1:1 ratio. In general, every peptide culture condition was set up in three replicate wells. PBMCs were isolated from leukapheresis product or whole blood by Ficoll-Paque PLUS gradient centrifugation. PBMCs were either cryopreserved at -140 degrees C or used fresh in the expansion assay. The QIAamp Micro DNA Kit was used to extract genomic DNA from the CD4+ T cells.

On the study overall, not on this receptor specifically: Compared with monoreactive clones, crossreactive clones had significantly weaker SARS-CoV-2-driven expansion, a result consistent with antigenic imprinting. Crossreactivity analysis centred on spike protein, so crossreactivity against other viral proteins was not assessed. Sequencing naive versus memory cells indicated that the assay picks up memory recall responses, not primary responses primed during culture. The study was constrained by small numbers of patients and of tested TCRs. No donor contributed both pre-pandemic and post-infection samples, which limited tracing the source of pre-existing responses. In about 60% of donors, memory CD4+ clonotypes turned up that crossrecognized SARS-CoV-2 and at least one common cold coronavirus spike.

The material sequenced was memory CD4+ T cells from PBMCs, cultured in vitro. The sample's cell subset or site label, in plain terms: memory (non-naive) CD4+ T cells. This TCR was recovered from an adult with COVID-19. Recombination connected TRBV6-4 to TRBJ2-1; 7 junctional bases match TRBD2. The DNA reads as follows: TGTGCCAGCAGTGAGCGGGAGAACAATGAGCAGTTCTTC. This codes for CASSERENNEQFF.